The next 14 T cell receptor beta chains were all read from a single sample in a study of a mutant IDH1 vaccine in newly diagnosed glioma. Clones were read by immunoSEQ multiplex PCR, and TCRdb kept only the in-frame ones, dropping some. The table has fewer than 40,000 clones, around 78% seen once. Time point reported: week 5, during vaccination. All doses held 300 ug of mutant IDH1 20-mer peptide, with topical imiquimod. For these receptors, no antigen is known. This material consisted of PBMCs, taken from a glioma patient whose treatment included an IDH1 peptide vaccine. The receptors originated from a man in his forties or fifties with glioma.

V and J are TRBV2 and TRBJ1-1, with D maybe TRBD1 (5 bases). V was pared by 8 bases and J by 2 bases, with 9 bases between. Germline CDR1 and CDR2: SNHLY and FYNNEI. CDR3 length: 12 amino acids. CDR3 protein: CASLRGNTEAFF. In DNA form, the CDR3 reads TGTGCCAGCCTAAGGGGTAACACTGAAGCTTTCTTT.

CDR3 DNA sequence: TGTGCCAGCAGTGAACAGTATAGCGGGGGGGAAATGTTCGGGCAGTTCTTC. Translated: CASSEQYSGGEMFGQFF. The chain employs TRBV2 and TRBJ2-1; 11 bases are a match to TRBD2. The germline V gene encodes CDR1 SNHLY and CDR2 FYNNEI. This CDR3 region has 17 residues. Trimming took 2 bases from V and 12 from J; bases not matched to a gene: 15.

The J gene is TRBJ2-5, the V gene TRBV12-5; D remains unclear. This CDR3 has 14 residues. With 4 bases removed from V and 2 bases from J, the gap between germline ends came to 11 bases. The V gene's germline CDR1 is LGHNT and CDR2 FRNRAP. CDR3 coding DNA: TGTGCTAGTGGTTCCCGGCCGCTACAAGAGACCCAGTACTTC. The encoded protein is CASGSRPLQETQYF.

The chain carries TRBV19 and TRBJ2-4; the match to TRBD2 covers 10 bases. The germline V gene encodes CDR1 LNHDA and CDR2 SQIVND (reference sequence). The CDR3 length is 22 residues. The trim removed 5 bases at V and 0 bases at J, leaving 22 bases unmatched. The CDR3 DNA sequence: TGTGCCAGTAGTTCCGGGAGGCTAAGCGGGGGGGTGGAGCCATTAGCCAAAAACATTCAGTACTTC. Translated, it gives CASSSGRLSGGVEPLAKNIQYF.

The chain recombines TRBV6-5 with TRBJ1-5, with D perhaps matching TRBD1 (5 bases). CDR1 and CDR2 (germline): MNHEY, SVGAGI. This CDR3 is built from 15 residues. V lost 2 bases, J lost 5 bases, and 13 bases lay in between. CDR3 sequence reads: CASSYTRGRDQPQHF. Here the CDR3 DNA reads TGTGCCAGCAGTTACACGAGGGGTAGGGATCAGCCCCAGCATTTT.

The chain links TRBV29-1 to TRBJ1-2; 7 bases are shared with TRBD1. The J segment lost 8 bases and the V segment lost 5 bases, leaving 14 bases of the junction unmatched. Germline V CDR1 and CDR2: SQVTM, ANQGSEA. There are 14 residues in the CDR3. Here the CDR3 reads CSVPGQDRDVGYTF. The CDR3 DNA reads as TGCAGCGTTCCAGGACAGGACCGTGACGTGGGCTACACCTTC.

The chain is built from TRBV6-5 and TRBJ1-6; no firm D call. Trimming took off 5 bases at V and 10 bases at J, with 12 bases between the two ends. CDR1 and CDR2 from the germline V gene are MNHEY and SVGAGI. This CDR3 is built from 13 residues. CDR3 nucleotides: TGTGCCAGCAGTGGCCGGCAGTTATCACCCCTCCACTTT. Translated: CASSGRQLSPLHF.

This clone occurred once. The chain employs TRBV11-1 and TRBJ2-5, with a tentative D call TRBD2 (5 bases). Germline V gene data show CDR1 as SGHAT and CDR2 as FQDESV (reference sequence). V shed 4 bases and J shed 7 bases, with 19 bases lying between them. The CDR3 runs 15 residues. The CDR3 sequence: CASSSPRGPSGTQYF. The CDR3 nucleotides are TGTGCCAGCAGCTCCCCCCGCGGGCCCTCAGGGACCCAGTACTTC.

The chain uses TRBV4-1 and TRBJ1-5; 11 nucleotides align to TRBD1. CDR1 is MGHRA and CDR2 is YSYEKL in the germline V gene. The CDR3 contains 17 residues. V was clipped by 1 base and J by 5 bases; unmatched bases: 7. The CDR3: CASSQGGQGVVDQPQHF. CDR3 DNA sequence: TGCGCCAGCAGCCAAGGGGGACAGGGGGTCGTCGATCAGCCCCAGCATTTT.

V usage is TRBV5-1 and J usage is TRBJ1-4; 11 nucleotides agree with TRBD1. CDR3 length equals 16 residues. Germline V gene sequence: CDR1 SGHRS, CDR2 YFSETQ. The V gene end was trimmed by 6 bases and the J gene end by 3 bases; junction bases not matched to a gene: 7. The CDR3 DNA reads as TGCGCCAGCACCCGGACAGGGGGCTTATCTAATGAAAAACTGTTTTTT. Translating it yields CASTRTGGLSNEKLFF.

This clone was observed a few times. At one end the junction does not follow the germline gene, possibly because of a read error. The chain links TRBV18 to TRBJ2-4; 7 nucleotides align to TRBD1. Germline values: CDR1 KGHSH, CDR2 LQKENI. The CDR3 extends over 12 amino acids. The DNA of the CDR3 is TGTGCCAGCTCACCTGCCGACAGGGTGGTGGGCTTC. Encoded protein: CASSPADRVVGF.

This sequence joins TRBV2 and TRBJ1-2; 7 bases line up with TRBD1. The V segment lost 2 bases and the J segment 3 bases; nucleotides outside the gene matches: 0. Germline CDR1 is SNHLY and CDR2 is FYNNEI. CDR3 length: 13 amino acids. CDR3 nucleotides: TGTGCCAGCAGTGAAACAGGGGACTATGGCTACACCTTC. It encodes CASSETGDYGYTF.

This clone was seen only a few times. This sequence joins TRBV5-4 and TRBJ2-5; D is ambiguous. The V end lost 0 bases, the J end lost 2 bases, and 8 bases lay between the germline ends. The germline CDR1 and CDR2 sequences are SGHNT and YYREEE (reference sequence). CDR3 length: 14 residues. For the CDR3, the DNA is TGTGCCAGCAGCTTGGAAGTTCAACAAGAGACCCAGTACTTC. Protein: CASSLEVQQETQYF.

V is TRBV29-1 and J is TRBJ2-2; 14 nucleotides line up with TRBD2. The CDR3 spans 19 residues. Germline CDR1 and CDR2: SQVTM and ANQGSEA. V gave up 2 bases and J gave up 6 bases; unmatched junction bases: 14. This chain's CDR3 is CSVETRPGLAGASSGELFF. The DNA of the CDR3 is TGCAGCGTTGAAACCCGACCGGGACTAGCGGGGGCGTCATCCGGGGAGCTGTTTTTT.